The next 20 T cell receptor beta chains were all read from a single sample in a study of T cell responses to AZD1222 COVID-19 vaccine listed by TCRdb under 2021. Libraries were prepared through the immunoSEQ multiplex PCR assay. The source is immuneACCESS, and TCRdb retained only in-frame sequences with V and J called. Part of the clones is not carried over; for the studies checked, unresolved V genes explain less than half of this, and the remainder is unexplained. The sample table contains some 140,000 clones; only one count was recorded for roughly nine tenths of them. Of the sample, under 20% falls within the top ten clones. Explained via the paper, the time point label denotes: baseline before first vaccination. The sequences come from peripheral blood, collected on day 0 of AZD1222 vaccination. Receptor source: an adult in good health.

V is TRBV5-6 and J is TRBJ1-2, with D perhaps TRBD1 (6 bases). CDR3 size: 16 residues. The V gene lost 5 bases and the J gene lost 8 bases, with 25 bases spanning the gap. Looked up from germline, CDR1 is SGHDT and CDR2 is YYEEEE. The CDR3 protein is CASRLFSPRGSLGYTF. In nucleotides, the CDR3 is TGTGCCAGCAGGCTGTTTTCCCCCAGGGGAAGCTTAGGCTACACCTTC. Filled out from reference TRBV5-6 and TRBJ1-2, the complete variable domain reads DAGVTQSPTHLIKTRGQQVTLRCSPKSGHDTVSWYQQALGQGPQFIFQYYEEEERQRGNFPDRFSGHQFPNYSSELNVNALLLGDSALYLCASRLFSPRGSLGYTFGSGTRLTVV.

This chain links TRBV2 with TRBJ2-3; D gene ambiguous. CDR3 length: 15 amino acids. Germline CDR1 reads SNHLY; CDR2 reads FYNNEI. The ends were cut back, 3 bases at V and 3 bases at J, with 13 bases in the middle. In DNA form, the CDR3 reads TGTGCCAGCAGTGACCCATCCGTACGAACAGATACGCAGTATTTT. It translates to CASSDPSVRTDTQYF.

The chain recombines TRBV11-1 with TRBJ2-1; D could derive from TRBD1 or TRBD2 (6 bases each). Germline values: CDR1 SGHAT, CDR2 FQDESV (reference sequence). The CDR3 spans 13 residues. V gave up 1 base and J gave up 8 bases, with 9 bases separating them. This CDR3 reads CASSLEGGYEQFF. The CDR3 bases are TGTGCCAGCAGCTTAGAGGGGGGTTATGAGCAGTTCTTC.

The chain links TRBV9 to TRBJ2-1; D may be TRBD2 (7 bases). Per the germline V gene, CDR1 is SGDLS and CDR2 is YYNGEE. This CDR3 is built from 15 residues. V lost 0 bases and J lost 5, with 12 bases in between. CDR3 sequence: CASSVGDTSDNEQFF. The CDR3 coding sequence is TGTGCCAGCAGCGTAGGGGACACTAGCGACAATGAGCAGTTCTTC.

This chain uses TRBV24-1 with TRBJ2-1; maybe TRBD2 (6 bases). V was trimmed by 3 bases and J by 1 base, leaving 15 bases between them. The CDR3 is 17 amino acids. CDR1 is KGHDR and CDR2 is SFDVKD in the germline V gene. CDR3 nucleotides: TGTGCCACCAGTGATCGGACCGGGAGTGGTTCCTACAATGAGCAGTTCTTC. Protein product: CATSDRTGSGSYNEQFF.

The chain joins TRBV28 to TRBJ1-2, with TRBD1 as a possible D gene (5 bases). CDR1 is MDHEN, CDR2 SYDVKM, per germline. V was clipped by 6 bases and J by 3 bases, with 11 bases between them. The CDR3 runs 13 residues. CDR3 in amino acids: CASRSPGDYGYTF. Written as DNA, the CDR3 is TGTGCCAGCAGATCCCCGGGGGACTATGGCTACACCTTC.

V gene TRBV2 combines with J gene TRBJ2-5; 9 bases are shared with TRBD1. The germline V gene encodes CDR1 SNHLY and CDR2 FYNNEI. After removal of 11 bases from V and 2 bases from J, the junction contained 9 bases not matched to a gene. CDR3 length: 14 amino acids. CDR3 nucleotides: TGTGCCGGAGACAGGGGGAGTAGGCAAGAGACCCAGTACTTC. It encodes CAGDRGSRQETQYF.

The V call is TRBV4-1, the J call TRBJ1-1; 7 nucleotides match TRBD1. Trimming cost V 0 bases and J 1 base; bases outside gene matches: 5. The CDR3 contains 16 residues. CDR1 and CDR2 (germline): MGHRA, YSYEKL. CDR3 in DNA: TGCGCCAGCAGCCAAGATTCCAGGGGGGCGAACACTGAAGCTTTCTTT. Its translation: CASSQDSRGANTEAFF.

The genes are TRBV6-5 and TRBJ1-4, with D perhaps matching TRBD1 (5 bases). The CDR3 extends over 15 amino acids. Germline CDR1 is MNHEY and CDR2 is SVGAGI. With 0 bases removed from V and 3 bases from J, the gap between germline ends came to 8 bases. CDR3 sequence reads: CASSYSGVANEKLFF. The CDR3 nucleotides read TGTGCCAGCAGTTACTCGGGGGTGGCTAATGAAAAACTGTTTTTT.

In its sample, this clone was seen a few times. This rearrangement joins TRBV7-2 to TRBJ2-1, with D perhaps TRBD2 (5 bases). The CDR3 has 14 amino acids. Between the trimmed V and J ends, which lost 1 base and 8 bases, there was a span of 12 bases. Per the germline V gene, CDR1 is SGHTA and CDR2 is FQGNSA. The CDR3 DNA follows: TGTGCCAGCAGCTTAGTGACTAAGACGTATGAGCAGTTCTTC. Translation gives CASSLVTKTYEQFF.

This chain links TRBV6-5 with TRBJ2-7; TRBD2 agrees at 7 bases. This CDR3 has 15 amino acids. Germline loops: CDR1 MNHEY, CDR2 SVGAGI. J gave up 4 bases and V 6 bases, and 12 bases lay outside the gene matches. CDR3 loop: CASSSPKLGGYEQYF. The DNA for the CDR3 is TGTGCCAGCAGCTCCCCAAAGCTGGGAGGGTACGAGCAGTACTTC.

This clone was observed a handful of times. The rearrangement links TRBV18 to TRBJ1-2, with 9 bases matching TRBD1. V shed 6 bases, J shed 2 bases, and the junction held 4 bases outside the gene matches. CDR1 KGHSH and CDR2 LQKENI come from the germline V gene. This CDR3 contains 14 residues. CDR3 coding DNA: TGTGCCAGCTCTCCCGGGACAGGGAACTATGGCTACACCTTC. This encodes CASSPGTGNYGYTF.

The genes are TRBV3-1 (or the pseudogene TRBV3-2) and TRBJ2-3, with a possible D match to TRBD2 (6 bases). CDR3 length equals 12 residues. V was trimmed by 4 bases and J by 8 bases, leaving 10 bases between them. Germline loops: CDR1 LGHDT, CDR2 YNNKEL (reference sequence). The CDR3 sequence is CASSPTSGTQYF. The CDR3 nucleotides are TGTGCCAGCAGCCCGACTAGTGGTACGCAGTATTTT.

The chain has TRBV18 and TRBJ1-1, with D unclear. Trimming pared 5 bases from V and 1 base from J, leaving 8 bases between. Germline V CDR1 and CDR2: KGHSH, LQKENI. The CDR3 extends over 13 amino acids. The CDR3 coding sequence is TGTGCCAGCTCAATTCAGAGGAACACTGAAGCTTTCTTT. Translating it yields CASSIQRNTEAFF.

The CDR3 nucleotides read TGTGCCAGCAGTAAAAGGACAGGGGGCACAGATACGCAGTATTTT. Protein product: CASSKRTGGTDTQYF. The chain combines TRBV2 with TRBJ2-3, with 9 bases matching TRBD1. From germline, CDR1 is SNHLY and CDR2 FYNNEI. The CDR3 is 15 residues long. After removal of 5 bases from V and 1 base from J, the junction contained 4 bases not matched to a gene.

CDR3 residues: CASSTAGPSDYTF. In nucleotides, the CDR3 is TGTGCCAGCTCCACCGCGGGGCCATCTGACTACACCTTC. The chain combines TRBV28 with TRBJ1-2; D may be TRBD1 (5 bases). The germline V gene has CDR1 MDHEN and CDR2 SYDVKM. This CDR3 comprises 13 residues. The V end lost 8 bases, the J end lost 10 bases, and 20 bases lay between the germline ends.

This sequence joins TRBV9 and TRBJ1-3; a possible D gene is TRBD1 (6 bases). Germline V gives CDR1 SGDLS, CDR2 YYNGEE. V dropped 0 bases and J dropped 2 bases, with 18 bases sitting between them. CDR3 size: 18 residues. The CDR3 DNA sequence: TGTGCCAGCAGCGTAGGATCTCAGGGGTCTAAGGCTGGAAACACCATATATTTT. The encoded protein is CASSVGSQGSKAGNTIYF.

This clone was seen only once. The rearrangement links TRBV27 to TRBJ1-6, with D possibly TRBD1 on 6 matching bases. The germline V and J ends were trimmed by 6 bases and 5 bases, with 8 bases remaining between them. The CDR3 loop spans 13 amino acids. Germline lookup yields CDR1 MNHEY and CDR2 SMNVEV (reference sequence). This CDR3 reads CASRTGNNSPLHF. CDR3 nucleotides: TGTGCCAGCAGGACAGGAAATAATTCACCCCTCCACTTT.

V gene TRBV28 combines with J gene TRBJ1-2, with 7 nucleotides matching TRBD1. In germline, CDR1 is MDHEN, CDR2 SYDVKM. V dropped 6 bases and J dropped 4; count of bases not matched to a gene: 11. This CDR3 spans 15 amino acids. For the CDR3, the DNA is TGTGCCAGCAGGGAAGGGACAGAGACACTCTATGGCTACACCTTC. Protein sequence: CASREGTETLYGYTF.

The chain recombines TRBV9 with TRBJ1-5, with no clear D. The CDR3 loop spans 18 amino acids. CDR1 is SGDLS, CDR2 YYNGEE, per germline. CDR3 sequence (DNA): TGTGCGATCCCCTACCCGATCCCCGGGCCCCCTATCAATCAGCCCCAGCATTTT. Translating gives CAIPYPIPGPPINQPQHF.